The 7 T cell receptor beta chains below were found in one sample sequenced in a study of circulating and synovial CD4+ cells in juvenile arthritis. The protocol was immunoSEQ multiplex PCR, while the TCRdb copy is restricted to in-frame clones and leaves out a portion. Among about 30,000 clones, 90% to 95% were seen once, and the ten largest hold roughly 3.1%. Sequenced input: CD4+ T cells from blood. The receptors stem from a human donor with juvenile idiopathic arthritis.

This rearrangement joins TRBV5-4 to TRBJ2-7; 11 nucleotides align to TRBD2. This CDR3 comprises 17 residues. Germline V gene data show CDR1 as SGHNT and CDR2 as YYREEE (reference sequence). Trimming removed 6 bases from V and 6 bases from J; junction bases left unmatched: 17. CDR3 sequence: CASISGGSSGRSAEQYF. CDR3 nucleotides: TGTGCCAGCATCTCCGGGGGGTCTAGCGGGAGGTCCGCCGAGCAGTACTTC.

Note on this clone: At one end, the junction sequence differs from germline, possibly due to a read error. The chain has TRBV7-7 and TRBJ2-7, with 8 positions matching TRBD1. CDR3 length: 14 residues. Germline V lookup: CDR1 SSHAT, CDR2 FNYEAQ (reference sequence). The CDR3, as DNA: TGTGCTAGCAGCTTAGAACAGGGGGCCTACGAGCAGTACTTC. It specifies CASSLEQGAYEQYF.

The chain joins TRBV5-4 to TRBJ1-6; 11 bases are shared with TRBD1. J lost 5 bases, V lost 4 bases, and 5 bases had no gene match. Germline V gene data show CDR1 as SGHNT and CDR2 as YYREEE (reference sequence). CDR3 length: 16 amino acids. Written as DNA, the CDR3 is TGTGCCAGCAGCACCAAGGACAGGGGGCATAATTCACCCCTCCACTTT. It specifies CASSTKDRGHNSPLHF.

V and J are TRBV28 and TRBJ1-4; 10 bases fit TRBD1. The ends lost 4 bases at V and 7 bases at J; junction bases unmatched: 9. CDR1 MDHEN and CDR2 SYDVKM come from the germline V gene. This CDR3 spans 16 amino acids. The CDR3 loop reads CASSSLGQGVREKLFF. In nucleotides, the CDR3 is TGTGCCAGCAGTTCGTTAGGACAGGGGGTACGTGAAAAACTGTTTTTT.

This sequence joins TRBV5-1 and TRBJ2-1; perhaps TRBD2 as D (6 bases). The germline V gene has CDR1 SGHRS and CDR2 YFSETQ. The V end lost 2 bases, the J end lost 6 bases, and 9 bases lay between the germline ends. CDR3 size: 13 residues. The CDR3, as DNA: TGCGCCAGCAGCTTACTAGCAGGCAATGAGCAGTTCTTC. Translated: CASSLLAGNEQFF.

The table lists this clone with a few counts. The CDR3 protein is CATSRLTSGNTIYF. For the CDR3, the DNA is TGTGCCACCTCCCGACTGACCTCTGGAAACACCATATATTTT. The chain combines TRBV6-5 with TRBJ1-3; D remains ambiguous. The CDR3 sequence is 14 residues long. Trimming cost V 10 bases and J 0 bases, with 13 bases left between them. Germline V gives CDR1 MNHEY, CDR2 SVGAGI.

The chain joins TRBV9 to TRBJ2-7, with D possibly matching TRBD1 (7 bases). The CDR3 has 13 residues. Trimming cost V 4 bases and J 6 bases, with 14 bases left between them. Germline CDR1 SGDLS, CDR2 YYNGEE. The CDR3 reads CASSTRRDSEQYF. The DNA for the CDR3 is TGTGCCAGCAGCACGCGGAGGGACAGCGAGCAGTACTTC.